The 4 T cell receptor beta chains given below trace back to one sample, sequenced in a study of chemoradiotherapy in HPV16-positive cancers. TCRdb's table, derived via immunoSEQ multiplex PCR, lists solely in-frame clones and lacks some. The sample yields about 13,000 clones, roughly 88% seen once. Sequenced material: blood, taken from a patient who underwent chemoradiotherapy. All receptors come from a human donor with HPV-associated anogenital cancer.

This clone turned up a few times. V gene TRBV9 combines with J gene TRBJ1-3; D is unresolved. The V gene lost 3 bases and the J gene lost 0 bases, with 7 bases spanning the gap. The germline CDR1 and CDR2 sequences are SGDLS and YYNGEE. The CDR3 extends over 14 amino acids. This CDR3 reads CASSAGPSGNTIYF. The CDR3 bases are TGTGCCAGCAGCGCCGGGCCCTCTGGAAACACCATATATTTT.

This chain uses TRBV5-5 with TRBJ1-2; no firm D call. V was trimmed by 2 bases and J by 3 bases, leaving 14 bases between them. The length of the CDR3 is 15 residues. Germline-derived CDR1 and CDR2 are SGHKS and YYEKEE (reference sequence). The CDR3 DNA is TGTGCCAGCAGCTTAGGTCCCCAAGTAGACTATGGCTACACCTTC. This sequence encodes CASSLGPQVDYGYTF. Based on the CDR3 plus reference TRBV5-5 and TRBJ1-2, the full variable domain is DAGVTQSPTHLIKTRGQQVTLRCSPISGHKSVSWYQQVLGQGPQFIFQYYEKEERGRGNFPDRFSARQFPNYSSELNVNALLLGDSALYLCASSLGPQVDYGYTFGSGTRLTVV.

J is TRBJ1-4 and V is TRBV6-1; 7 bases line up with TRBD1. From germline, CDR1 is MNHNS and CDR2 SASEGT. Unmatched junction bases numbered 11, after V lost 6 bases and J lost 7 bases. The CDR3 consists of 15 residues. The CDR3 region is CASSNSGTAGEKLFF. Here the CDR3 DNA reads TGTGCCAGCAGCAATTCCGGGACAGCAGGTGAAAAACTGTTTTTT.

The chain carries TRBV12-5 and TRBJ1-4; 10 bases map to TRBD1. The V gene's germline CDR1 is LGHNT and CDR2 FRNRAP. This CDR3 is built from 15 residues. J lost 7 bases, V lost 3 bases, and 5 bases had no gene match. The CDR3 here is CASGLGTGATEKLFF. In DNA form, the CDR3 reads TGTGCTAGTGGTTTAGGGACAGGGGCTACTGAAAAACTGTTTTTT.